These T cell receptor beta chains were read from a single sample in a study of Graves' ophthalmopathy and Graves' hyperthyroidism. TCRdb used MiXCR to reprocess the multiplex PCR reads, holding one entry per CDR3 protein. The sample carries 560,000 or so distinct CDR3 sequences, under 45% recorded once. Sequencing input: peripheral blood or thyroid tissue (not recorded which). The receptors originated from an adult man with Graves' hyperthyroidism. Both conserved end residues are part of each CDR3. A D gene is named only where the DNA matches it firmly. Clone sizes are given selectively: once, few, many, or a class where the clone is expanded.

TRBV9	few	NA	TRBJ2-6	16	TGTGCCAGCACTAGGGTGCTCTCGGAGGGGGCCAACGTCCTGACTTTC	CASTRVLSEGANVLTF
TRBV7-6	many	NA	TRBJ2-1	13	TGTGCCAGCAGCTTTGGCCGGTACAATGAGCAGTTCTTC	CASSFGRYNEQFF
TRBV2	NA	TRBD2	TRBJ2-2	15	TGTGCCAGCAGTGTCCGTCGGGCGGGAGTCGGGGAGCTGTTTTTT	CASSVRRAGVGELFF
TRBV4-1	many	NA	TRBJ1-3	15	TGCGCCAGCAGCCAAGGGGTGCACTCTGGAAACACCATATATTTT	CASSQGVHSGNTIYF
TRBV20-1	many	TRBD2	TRBJ2-7	15	TGCAGTGCTAGAGATTCGGGAGGGCAGCGCTACGAGCAGTACTTC	CSARDSGGQRYEQYF
TRBV29-1	many	NA	TRBJ2-5	14	TGCAGCGTTGATGGGGAGCGCGTGGGAGAGACCCAGTACTTC	CSVDGERVGETQYF
TRBV10-3	many	NA	TRBJ1-3	14	TGTGCCATCAGGGACAGATTCTCTGGAAACACCATATATTTT	CAIRDRFSGNTIYF
TRBV7-3	NA	NA	TRBJ2-7	16	TGTGCCAGCAGTTTATTTTCAACCAATTCCGCCTACGAGCAGTACTTC	CASSLFSTNSAYEQYF
TRBV29-1	many	TRBD1	TRBJ1-6	16	TGCAGCGTGGAACGAGCAGGGGGCTCCTATAATTCACCCCTCCACTTT	CSVERAGGSYNSPLHF
TRBV7-9	few	NA	TRBJ2-7	13	TGTGCCAGCAGCTTATGGACAAAGGACGAGCAGTACTTC	CASSLWTKDEQYF
TRBV7-2	NA	NA	TRBJ2-5	16	TGTGCCAGCAGCCGAATCAAGATAGGGCCAACGCAGACCCAGTACTTC	CASSRIKIGPTQTQYF
TRBV6-1	NA	NA	TRBJ1-5	14	TGTGCCAGCAGTGAAGCTAGGTCCAGTCAGCCCCAGCATTTT	CASSEARSSQPQHF
TRBV5-4	few	TRBD2	TRBJ2-2	16	TGTGCCAGCAGCAAACCCCTAGCGGGAGTCACCGGGGAGCTGTTTTTT	CASSKPLAGVTGELFF
TRBV7-8	few	NA	TRBJ2-3	14	TGTGCCAGCAGCTTAAGACGTGAACCCTCCACGCAGTATTTT	CASSLRREPSTQYF
TRBV12-3/TRBV12-4	NA	TRBD1	TRBJ2-7	12	TGTGCCAGCAGTATCTCAGGGGGAGAGCAGTACTTC	CASSISGGEQYF
TRBV9	few	NA	TRBJ2-1	14	TGTGCCAGCAGCGTATCGGGGCCTGGCAATGAGCAGTTCTTC	CASSVSGPGNEQFF
TRBV16	few	NA	TRBJ2-5	16	TGTGCCAGCAGCCAATGGGAGGAGAGCCTTAAGGGGACCCAGTACTTC	CASSQWEESLKGTQYF